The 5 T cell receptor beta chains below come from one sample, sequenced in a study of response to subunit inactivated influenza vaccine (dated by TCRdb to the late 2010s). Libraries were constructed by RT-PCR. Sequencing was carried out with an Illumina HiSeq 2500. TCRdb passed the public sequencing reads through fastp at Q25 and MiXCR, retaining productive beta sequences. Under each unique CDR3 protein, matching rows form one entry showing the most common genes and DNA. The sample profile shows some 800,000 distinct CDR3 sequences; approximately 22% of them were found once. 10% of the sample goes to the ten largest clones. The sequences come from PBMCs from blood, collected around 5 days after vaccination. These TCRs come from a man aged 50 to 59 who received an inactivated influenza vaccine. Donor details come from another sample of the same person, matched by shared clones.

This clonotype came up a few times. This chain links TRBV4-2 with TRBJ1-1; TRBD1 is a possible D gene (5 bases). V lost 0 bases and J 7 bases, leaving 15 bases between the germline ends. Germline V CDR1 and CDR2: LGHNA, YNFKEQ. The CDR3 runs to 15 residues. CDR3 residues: CASSQDLQVGDEAFF. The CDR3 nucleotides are TGTGCCAGCAGCCAAGATCTACAGGTTGGGGATGAAGCTTTCTTT.

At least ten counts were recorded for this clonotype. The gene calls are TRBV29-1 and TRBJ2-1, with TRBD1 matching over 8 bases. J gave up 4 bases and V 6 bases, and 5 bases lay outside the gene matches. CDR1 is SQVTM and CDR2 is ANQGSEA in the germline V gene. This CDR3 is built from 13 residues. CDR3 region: CSVGQGRYNEQFF. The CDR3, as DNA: TGCAGCGTCGGACAGGGACGATACAATGAGCAGTTCTTC.

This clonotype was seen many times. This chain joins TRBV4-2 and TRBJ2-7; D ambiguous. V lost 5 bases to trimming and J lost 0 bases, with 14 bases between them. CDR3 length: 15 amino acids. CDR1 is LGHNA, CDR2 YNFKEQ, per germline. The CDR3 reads CASSARLTDSYEQYF. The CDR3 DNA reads TGTGCCAGCAGCGCCCGACTGACTGACTCCTACGAGCAGTACTTC.

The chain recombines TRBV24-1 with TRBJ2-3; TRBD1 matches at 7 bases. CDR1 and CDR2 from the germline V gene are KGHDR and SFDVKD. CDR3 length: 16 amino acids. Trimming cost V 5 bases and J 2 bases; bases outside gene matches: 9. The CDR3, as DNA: TGTGCCACCAGTGGGGTCGGACAGGCGGCCACAGATACGCAGTATTTT. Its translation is CATSGVGQAATDTQYF.

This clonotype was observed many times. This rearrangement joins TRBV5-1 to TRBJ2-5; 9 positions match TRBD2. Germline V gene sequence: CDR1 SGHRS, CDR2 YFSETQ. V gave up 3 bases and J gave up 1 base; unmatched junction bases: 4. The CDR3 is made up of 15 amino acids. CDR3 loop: CASSSVAGAQETQYF. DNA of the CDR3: TGCGCCAGCAGCTCCGTAGCGGGGGCCCAAGAGACCCAGTACTTC.